The rows below give T cell receptor beta chains drawn from one sample of a study of T cell responses to AZD1222 COVID-19 vaccine. This table comes from immunoSEQ multiplex PCR, and its TCRdb copy is limited to in-frame clones, with some not included. The sample carries 150,000 to 180,000 clones, 90% recorded once. The sample here was peripheral blood, taken on day 0 of AZD1222 vaccination. The source of these receptors is an adult in good health. Each CDR3 is given with its conserved first and last residue. D genes are given only for firm matches. A clone size is listed for some rows: how often the clone was seen (once, few, many), or a class if it is expanded.

J: TRBJ1-2
size: -
V: TRBV7-9
D: -
CDR3: CASSLMGERGYTF
DNA: TGTGCCAGCAGCTTAATGGGGGAGCGCGGCTACACCTTC

J: TRBJ1-3
size: -
V: TRBV11-3
D: -
CDR3: CASSTARRGNTIYF
DNA: TGTGCCAGCAGCACTGCAAGGCGGGGAAACACCATATATTTT

J: TRBJ2-7
size: -
V: TRBV4-1
D: -
CDR3: CASSQGREQYF
DNA: TGCGCCAGCAGCCAGGGGAGGGAGCAGTACTTC

J: TRBJ2-5
size: -
V: TRBV7-9
D: -
CDR3: CASSREEETQYF
DNA: TGTGCCAGCAGCCGCGAGGAGGAGACCCAGTACTTC

J: TRBJ2-2
size: -
V: TRBV9
D: TRBD2
CDR3: CASSVDPSGGAYTGELFF
DNA: TGTGCCAGCAGCGTAGATCCTAGCGGGGGGGCCTACACCGGGGAGCTGTTTTTT

J: TRBJ2-1
size: -
V: TRBV29-1
D: TRBD1
CDR3: CSERTGQGLNEQFF
DNA: TGCAGCGAAAGAACGGGACAGGGGTTGAATGAGCAGTTCTTC

J: TRBJ1-1
size: -
V: TRBV5-5
D: TRBD1
CDR3: CASSPDRGSWTEAFF
DNA: TGTGCCAGCAGCCCCGACAGGGGATCGTGGACTGAAGCTTTCTTT

J: TRBJ2-4
size: -
V: TRBV3-1/TRBV3-2
D: -
CDR3: CASSQDTRGAKNIQYF
DNA: TGTGCCAGCAGCCAAGATACCCGGGGAGCCAAAAACATTCAGTACTTC

J: TRBJ2-1
size: -
V: TRBV7-9
D: TRBD2
CDR3: CASSSLGLARSYNEQFF
DNA: TGTGCCAGCAGTTCACTTGGACTAGCGCGTTCCTACAATGAGCAGTTCTTC

J: TRBJ1-1
size: -
V: TRBV29-1
D: TRBD1
CDR3: CSVPRRGDRGTEAFF
DNA: TGCAGCGTTCCCCGAAGAGGGGACAGGGGCACTGAAGCTTTCTTT

J: TRBJ2-7
size: -
V: TRBV11-3
D: TRBD2
CDR3: CASSPGLAGDRSYEQYF
DNA: TGTGCCAGCAGCCCTGGACTAGCGGGAGATCGCTCCTACGAGCAGTACTTC

J: TRBJ2-5
size: -
V: TRBV19
D: TRBD1
CDR3: CASSLRQGDETQYF
DNA: TGTGCCAGTAGTTTAAGGCAGGGGGACGAGACCCAGTACTTC

J: TRBJ1-5
size: -
V: TRBV7-9
D: -
CDR3: CASSPSGGDQPQHF
DNA: TGTGCCAGCAGCCCGTCGGGGGGGGATCAGCCCCAGCATTTT

J: TRBJ1-2
size: -
V: TRBV5-4
D: TRBD1
CDR3: CASSSRTGIGNGYTF
DNA: TGTGCCAGCAGCTCACGGACAGGGATAGGTAATGGCTACACCTTC

J: TRBJ1-5
size: few
V: TRBV2
D: -
CDR3: CASSAQVGSQPQHF
DNA: TGTGCCAGCAGTGCTCAGGTGGGGAGTCAGCCCCAGCATTTT

J: TRBJ2-7
size: -
V: TRBV7-2
D: -
CDR3: CASSSVGTGSDEQYF
DNA: TGTGCCAGCAGCTCCGTAGGTACAGGGTCGGACGAGCAGTACTTC

J: TRBJ2-5
size: once
V: TRBV7-7
D: TRBD2
CDR3: CASSFREGNQETQYF
DNA: TGTGCTAGCAGCTTTCGGGAGGGGAACCAAGAGACCCAGTACTTC

J: TRBJ1-1
size: -
V: TRBV5-4
D: -
CDR3: CASSPGLMNTEAFF
DNA: TGTGCCAGCAGCCCAGGGTTAATGAACACTGAAGCTTTCTTT

J: TRBJ1-1
size: -
V: TRBV11-2
D: TRBD1
CDR3: CASSFSRGRFDTEAFF
DNA: TGTGCCAGCAGCTTCAGTAGGGGGCGATTTGACACTGAAGCTTTCTTT

J: TRBJ1-5
size: once
V: TRBV2
D: -
CDR3: CASRGQADQPQHF
DNA: TGTGCCAGCAGGGGGCAGGCAGATCAGCCCCAGCATTTT

J: TRBJ2-5
size: -
V: TRBV6-5
D: -
CDR3: CASRGTTWTQYF
DNA: TGTGCCAGCAGGGGAACCACTTGGACCCAGTACTTC

J: TRBJ1-1
size: -
V: TRBV9
D: -
CDR3: CASSVSLGPSEAFF
DNA: TGTGCCAGCAGCGTATCCCTAGGACCCTCTGAAGCTTTCTTT

J: TRBJ1-1
size: -
V: TRBV9
D: -
CDR3: CASSTQAIYPNTEAFF
DNA: TGTGCCAGCAGCACACAAGCCATTTATCCGAACACTGAAGCTTTCTTT

J: TRBJ2-3
size: -
V: TRBV9
D: -
CDR3: CASSGLLTDTQYF
DNA: TGTGCCAGCAGCGGACTCCTCACAGATACGCAGTATTTT

J: TRBJ1-6
size: -
V: TRBV11-2
D: TRBD1
CDR3: CASSSGGQGVNSPLHF
DNA: TGTGCCAGCAGCTCCGGGGGACAGGGGGTAAATTCACCCCTCCACTTT

J: TRBJ2-7
size: once
V: TRBV9
D: TRBD1
CDR3: CASSTGGRGDEQYF
DNA: TGTGCCAGCAGCACAGGGGGCCGCGGGGACGAGCAGTACTTC

J: TRBJ2-7
size: -
V: TRBV30
D: TRBD1
CDR3: CAWSAGTEYSYEQYF
DNA: TGTGCCTGGAGTGCCGGGACAGAGTACTCCTACGAGCAGTACTTC

J: TRBJ1-5
size: -
V: TRBV6-1
D: TRBD1
CDR3: CASSATGGDSNQPQHF
DNA: TGTGCCAGCAGTGCCACAGGGGGGGATAGCAATCAGCCCCAGCATTTT

J: TRBJ2-7
size: -
V: TRBV20-1
D: -
CDR3: CSAPTYYEQYF
DNA: TGCAGTGCTCCTACCTACTACGAGCAGTACTTC

J: TRBJ1-3
size: -
V: TRBV6-5
D: TRBD1
CDR3: CASSPDRAGNTIYF
DNA: TGTGCCAGCAGTCCGGACAGGGCTGGAAACACCATATATTTT

J: TRBJ1-3
size: -
V: TRBV19
D: -
CDR3: CASSMRNTIYF
DNA: TGTGCCAGTAGTATGCGGAACACCATATATTTT

J: TRBJ1-2
size: -
V: TRBV2
D: TRBD1
CDR3: CASNDRGYGYTF
DNA: TGTGCCAGCAACGACAGGGGCTATGGCTACACCTTC

J: TRBJ2-3
size: once
V: TRBV27
D: -
CDR3: CASNPRESTDTQYF
DNA: TGTGCCAGCAACCCCAGGGAGAGCACAGATACGCAGTATTTT

J: TRBJ1-2
size: once
V: TRBV5-6
D: TRBD1
CDR3: CASSPGDSYGYTF
DNA: TGTGCCAGCAGCCCCGGGGACAGCTATGGCTACACCTTC

J: TRBJ2-5
size: -
V: TRBV6-1
D: -
CDR3: CASSERVPGVSSREETQYF
DNA: TGTGCCAGCAGTGAAAGGGTACCCGGTGTCAGCTCCCGCGAAGAGACCCAGTACTTC

J: TRBJ1-1
size: -
V: TRBV18
D: -
CDR3: CASSPPKGLGVARTEAFF
DNA: TGTGCCAGCTCACCACCGAAAGGGTTAGGGGTCGCAAGGACTGAAGCTTTCTTT

J: TRBJ2-1
size: -
V: TRBV15
D: -
CDR3: CATSRGPMMGANEQFF
DNA: TGTGCCACCAGCAGAGGACCTATGATGGGGGCCAATGAGCAGTTCTTC

J: TRBJ1-1
size: -
V: TRBV7-8
D: -
CDR3: CASSVNRAGSTEAFF
DNA: TGTGCCAGCAGCGTAAACAGGGCGGGGAGCACTGAAGCTTTCTTT

J: TRBJ2-7
size: -
V: TRBV27
D: TRBD2
CDR3: CASSPSGGDEQYF
DNA: TGTGCCAGCAGTCCCAGTGGGGGGGACGAGCAGTACTTC

J: TRBJ2-7
size: -
V: TRBV29-1
D: -
CDR3: CSVEAGGRTSYEQYF
DNA: TGCAGCGTTGAGGCCGGGGGGCGCACCTCCTACGAGCAGTACTTC

J: TRBJ1-4
size: -
V: TRBV5-1
D: -
CDR3: CASSLVGVNEKLFF
DNA: TGCGCCAGCAGCTTGGTAGGGGTTAATGAAAAACTGTTTTTT

J: TRBJ1-2
size: -
V: TRBV13
D: TRBD1
CDR3: CASSLGGGQGRSYTF
DNA: TGTGCCAGCAGCTTAGGGGGCGGACAGGGACGGAGCTACACCTTC

J: TRBJ1-1
size: -
V: TRBV28
D: -
CDR3: CASSFAGGVGYTEAFF
DNA: TGTGCCAGCAGTTTTGCCGGGGGAGTCGGGTACACTGAAGCTTTCTTT

J: TRBJ2-1
size: -
V: TRBV7-6
D: -
CDR3: CASSFIGVTNEQFF
DNA: TGTGCCAGCAGCTTTATTGGTGTAACCAATGAGCAGTTCTTC

J: TRBJ1-2
size: -
V: TRBV6-6
D: TRBD1
CDR3: CASRSGGRNYGYTF
DNA: TGTGCCAGCAGGTCAGGGGGGCGAAACTATGGCTACACCTTC